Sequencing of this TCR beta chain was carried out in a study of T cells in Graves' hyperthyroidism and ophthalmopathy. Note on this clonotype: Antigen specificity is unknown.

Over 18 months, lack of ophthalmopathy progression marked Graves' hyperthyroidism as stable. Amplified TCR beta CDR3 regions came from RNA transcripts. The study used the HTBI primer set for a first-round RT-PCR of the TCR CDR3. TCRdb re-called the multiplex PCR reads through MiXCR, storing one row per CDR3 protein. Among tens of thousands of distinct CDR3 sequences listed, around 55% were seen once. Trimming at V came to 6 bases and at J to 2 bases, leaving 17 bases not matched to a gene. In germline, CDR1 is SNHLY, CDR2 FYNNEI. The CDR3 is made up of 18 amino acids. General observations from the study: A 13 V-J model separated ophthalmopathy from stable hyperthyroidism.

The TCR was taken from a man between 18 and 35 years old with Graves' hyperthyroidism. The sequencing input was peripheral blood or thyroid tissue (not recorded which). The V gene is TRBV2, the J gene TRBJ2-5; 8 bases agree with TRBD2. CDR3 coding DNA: TGTGCCAGCAGCCAAGAGAGGGTCGGGCGGGGGGCGCAAGAGACCCAGTACTTC. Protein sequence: CASSQERVGRGAQETQYF.